This T cell receptor (beta chain) was obtained from a study of T cells in Graves' hyperthyroidism and ophthalmopathy. Exclusion criteria comprised uncontrolled infection, other autoimmune disease, pregnancy or lactation. J was trimmed by 4 bases and V by 1 base; bases with no gene match: 4. CDR3 length: 15 residues. The germline V gene encodes CDR1 SEHNR and CDR2 FQNEAQ (reference sequence). Amplified regions were TCR beta CDR3 sequences from RNA transcripts. The HTBI primer set was used in a first-round RT-PCR of the TCR CDR3. TCRdb re-called the multiplex PCR reads with MiXCR, one entry per CDR3 protein. The sample comprises 600,000 to 700,000 distinct CDR3 sequences, 40% to 55% of which are singletons, and under 8.5% rests with the top ten.

The chain carries TRBV7-9 and TRBJ1-3; 7 bases map to TRBD1. Sample: peripheral blood or thyroid tissue (not recorded which). The TCR sequence derives from an adult man with Graves' disease, either hyperthyroidism or ophthalmopathy (not recorded which). CDR3 in amino acids: CASSLEGTAGNTIYF. DNA for the CDR3: TGTGCCAGCAGCTTAGAGGGGACAGCCGGAAACACCATATATTTT.